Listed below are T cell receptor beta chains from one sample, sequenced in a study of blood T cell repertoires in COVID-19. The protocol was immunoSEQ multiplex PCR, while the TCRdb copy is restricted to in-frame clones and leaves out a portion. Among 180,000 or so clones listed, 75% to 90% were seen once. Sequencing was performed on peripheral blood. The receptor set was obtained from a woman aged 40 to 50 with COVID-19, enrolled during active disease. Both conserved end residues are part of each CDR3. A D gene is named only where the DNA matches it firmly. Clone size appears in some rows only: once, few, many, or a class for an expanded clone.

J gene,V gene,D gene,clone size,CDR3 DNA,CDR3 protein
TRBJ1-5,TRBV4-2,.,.,TGTGCCAGCAGCCGAGACAGATATCAGCCCCAGCATTTT,CASSRDRYQPQHF
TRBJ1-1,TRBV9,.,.,TGTGCCAGCAGCGTTCAGGGTCGGACCACTGAAGCTTTCTTT,CASSVQGRTTEAFF
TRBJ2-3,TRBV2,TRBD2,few,TGTGCCAGGACCGCTAGCGGGAGAATAGATACGCAGTATTTT,CARTASGRIDTQYF
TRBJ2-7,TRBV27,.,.,TGTGCCAGCAGTTTATTTAGCGATTGGGGGCAGGGGTTCTACGAGCAGTACTTC,CASSLFSDWGQGFYEQYF
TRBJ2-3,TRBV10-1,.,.,TGCGCCAGCAGTCCCGATATTTCCGGGGAATCCGCAGATACGCAGTATTTT,CASSPDISGESADTQYF
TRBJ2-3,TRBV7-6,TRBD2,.,TGTGCCAGCAGCCCGAGAACTAGCGGGGGGACGGGAGATACGCAGTATTTT,CASSPRTSGGTGDTQYF
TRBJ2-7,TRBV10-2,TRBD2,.,TGCGCCACTCGAGAGACTAGCGGGGGGCAACGGGAGCAGTACTTC,CATRETSGGQREQYF
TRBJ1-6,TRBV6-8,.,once,TGTGCCAGCAGGCCCGGTGGAAGAAGAGGTTCACCCCTCCACTTT,CASRPGGRRGSPLHF
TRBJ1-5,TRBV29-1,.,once,TGCAGCGACATGGCGGGTGATCAGCCCCAGCATTTT,CSDMAGDQPQHF
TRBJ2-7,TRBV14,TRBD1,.,TGTGCCAGCAGCGCCCAGGGGGCAATCTACGAGCAGTACTTC,CASSAQGAIYEQYF
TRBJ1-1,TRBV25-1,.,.,TGTGCCAACCGAACAGGACGGATGAACACTGAAGCTTTCTTT,CANRTGRMNTEAFF
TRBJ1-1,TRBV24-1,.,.,TGTGCCACCACCTTGACAGCGATCACTGAAGCTTTCTTT,CATTLTAITEAFF
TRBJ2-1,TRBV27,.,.,TGTGCCAGCAGTTTTAGGGACCTACAGGGAGAAAATGAGCAGTTCTTC,CASSFRDLQGENEQFF
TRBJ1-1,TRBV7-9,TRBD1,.,TGTGCCAGCAGCTTTAGTCCAGGGGGCTCTGAAGCTTTCTTT,CASSFSPGGSEAFF
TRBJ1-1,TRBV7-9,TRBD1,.,TGTGCCAGCAGCCTCTCACAGGGGACCACTGAAGCTTTCTTT,CASSLSQGTTEAFF
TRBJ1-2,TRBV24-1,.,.,TGTGCCACCAGTGACTCGACCAGGGGTGGCTACACCTTC,CATSDSTRGGYTF
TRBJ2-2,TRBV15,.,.,TGTGCCACCTCCGACAGGCCGGGGAGCGGGGAGCTGTTTTTT,CATSDRPGSGELFF
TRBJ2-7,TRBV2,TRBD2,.,TGTGCCAACGCGGGACTAGGACCCTACGAGCAGTACTTC,CANAGLGPYEQYF
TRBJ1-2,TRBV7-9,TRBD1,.,TGTGCCAGCAGCCCCGGGACAGGCGACTATGGCTACACCTTC,CASSPGTGDYGYTF
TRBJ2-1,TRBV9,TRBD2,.,TGTGCCAGCACCCTCGGGACTAGCGGGAGAAATGAGCAGTTCTTC,CASTLGTSGRNEQFF